This section outlines one TCR beta chain sequence together with its context. Its antigen remains unidentified. The data originate from a study of T cells expressing NK-cell markers. Study summary: Investigators obtained TCR beta repertoires from sorted CD3+CD56+NKG2C+, CD3+CD56+NKG2C- and CD3+CD56-NKG2C+ T cells.

CDR3 size: 16 residues. Germline CDR1 and CDR2: LGHDT and YNNKEL (reference sequence). The study's findings and limits: In a handful of donors, dominant clonotypes made up roughly 25-60.1% of CD3+CD56-NKG2C+ cells. Of CD8+ T cells, about 1.0-8% belonged to dominant NKG2C+ clonotypes in several donors.

TCRdb reanalyzed the 5' RACE reads and collapses them to one entry per CDR3 protein, without DNA. The listing contains roughly 390,000 distinct CDR3 sequences. The TCR was taken from a woman between 50 and 59 years old in good health. The chain couples TRBV3-1 to TRBJ2-7; TCRdb gives TRBD1 as the D gene, but with no DNA this cannot be confirmed. The sequenced material came from blood T cells: a sorted CD56 or NKG2C T cell subset, CD4+ or CD8+ T cells, or bulk PBMC T cells (not recorded which). CDR3 in amino acids: CASSHFTGQGSYEQYF.